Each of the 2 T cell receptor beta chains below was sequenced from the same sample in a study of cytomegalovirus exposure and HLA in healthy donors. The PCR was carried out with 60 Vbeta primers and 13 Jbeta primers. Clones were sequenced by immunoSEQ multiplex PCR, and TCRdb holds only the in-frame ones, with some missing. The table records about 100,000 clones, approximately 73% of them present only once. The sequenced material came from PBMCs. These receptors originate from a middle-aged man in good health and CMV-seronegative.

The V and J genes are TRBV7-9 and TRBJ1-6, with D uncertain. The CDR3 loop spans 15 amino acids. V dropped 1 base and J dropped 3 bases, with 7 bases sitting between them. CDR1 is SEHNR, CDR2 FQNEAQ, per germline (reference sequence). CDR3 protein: CASSLGNGYNSPLHF. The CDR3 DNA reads TGTGCCAGCAGCTTAGGAAACGGCTATAATTCACCCCTCCACTTT.

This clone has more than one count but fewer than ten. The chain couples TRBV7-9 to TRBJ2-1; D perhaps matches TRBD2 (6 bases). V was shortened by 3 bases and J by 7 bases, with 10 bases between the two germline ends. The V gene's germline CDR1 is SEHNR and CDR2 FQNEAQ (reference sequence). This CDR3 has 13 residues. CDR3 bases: TGTGCCAGCAGCTTCTACGGAGGGAATGAGCAGTTCTTC. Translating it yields CASSFYGGNEQFF.